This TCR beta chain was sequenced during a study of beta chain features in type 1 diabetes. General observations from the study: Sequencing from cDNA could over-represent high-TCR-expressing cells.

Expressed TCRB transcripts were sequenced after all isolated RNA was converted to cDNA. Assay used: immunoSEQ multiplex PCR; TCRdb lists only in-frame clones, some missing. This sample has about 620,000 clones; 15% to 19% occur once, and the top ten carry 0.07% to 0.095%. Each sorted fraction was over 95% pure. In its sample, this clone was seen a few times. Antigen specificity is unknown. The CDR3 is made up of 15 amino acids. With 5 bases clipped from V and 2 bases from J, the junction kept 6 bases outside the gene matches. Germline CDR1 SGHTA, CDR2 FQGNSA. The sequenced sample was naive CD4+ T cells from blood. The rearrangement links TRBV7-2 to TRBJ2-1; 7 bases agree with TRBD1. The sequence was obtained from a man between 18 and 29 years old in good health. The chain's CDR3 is CASSAGQVAYNEQFF. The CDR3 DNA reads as TGTGCCAGCAGCGCTGGACAGGTCGCCTACAATGAGCAGTTCTTC.